These T cell receptor beta chains were read from a single sample in a study of T cells in Graves' hyperthyroidism and ophthalmopathy. TCRdb reprocessed the multiplex PCR reads via MiXCR and lists one record per CDR3 protein. The sample holds 700,000 to 850,000 distinct CDR3 sequences, roughly 32% seen once. The sequencing input was blood. The receptors were gathered from a woman aged 40 to 50 with Graves' hyperthyroidism. The CDR3 runs from the conserved cysteine through the conserved F or W. The D gene is left open where the match is weak. A row's size may be missing; if present it is once, few, many or a size class.

>TRBJ1-6|TRBV7-6|TRBD1|few
TGTGCCAGCAGCGCACAGGGGGGAAATAATTCACCCCTCCACTTT
CASSAQGGNNSPLHF
>TRBJ2-7|TRBV10-3|TRBD1|NA
TGTGCCAGCAGTTCCCCGGACAGGGGATCTGTCGAGCAGTACTTC
CASSSPDRGSVEQYF
>TRBJ1-1|TRBV5-6|NA|NA
TGTGCCAGCAGCTTGGAAGGGTATGCTTTCTTT
CASSLEGYAFF
>TRBJ1-3|TRBV4-3|NA|NA
TGCGCCAGCAGCCAAGGTAGCATAATTGGAAACACCATATATTTT
CASSQGSIIGNTIYF
>TRBJ2-3|TRBV15|NA|NA
TGTGCCACCAGCAGAGGTCCAGGGAGGGGGTCAGATACGCAGTATTTT
CATSRGPGRGSDTQYF
>TRBJ1-4|TRBV7-7|NA|few
TGTGCTAGCAGCCCGGCGGACAGTCGTGAAAAACTGTTTTTT
CASSPADSREKLFF
>TRBJ2-5|TRBV4-3|NA|many
TGCGCCAGCAGCCAAGGTGGCGTGGGTGGCGAGACCCAGTACTTC
CASSQGGVGGETQYF
>TRBJ2-7|TRBV20-1|NA|NA
TGCAGTGCTAGATCCCAGGGGGGCTACGAGCAGTACTTC
CSARSQGGYEQYF
>TRBJ1-1|TRBV5-1|NA|few
TGCGCCAGCAGCTCTACCGGGACTTCTGGCGCTGAAGCTTTCTTT
CASSSTGTSGAEAFF
>TRBJ1-1|TRBV7-2|NA|NA
TGTGCCAGCAGCCAAGATAGAGGGACCACCCGGGCTTTCTTT
CASSQDRGTTRAFF
>TRBJ2-2|TRBV7-2|NA|many
TGTGCCAGCAGCTTAGTAGGACTAACCGGGGAGCTGTTTTTT
CASSLVGLTGELFF
>TRBJ1-4|TRBV9|NA|many
TGTGCCAGCAGCTCCCGGGAGGGGAGGGAAAAACTGTTTTTT
CASSSREGREKLFF
>TRBJ1-1|TRBV7-9|TRBD1|many
TGTGCCAGCAGTTACACGTCAGGGGGGAACACTGAAGCTTTCTTT
CASSYTSGGNTEAFF
>TRBJ1-4|TRBV2|NA|NA
TGTGCCAGCAGCCAACAGACAACTAATGAAAAACTGTTTTTT
CASSQQTTNEKLFF
>TRBJ1-4|TRBV7-9|NA|NA
TGTGCCAGCAGCCTTCGGGCCTCGGGTGAAAAACTGTTTTTT
CASSLRASGEKLFF
>TRBJ1-3|TRBV10-1|NA|many
TGCGCCAGCGGGACCTCTGGAAACACCATATATTTT
CASGTSGNTIYF
>TRBJ2-2|TRBV15|NA|few
TGTGCCACCAGCAGTTTTGCGCGGTCGAACACCGGGGAGCTGTTTTTT
CATSSFARSNTGELFF
>TRBJ1-2|TRBV19|TRBD1|many
TGTGCCAGTAGTATAGTGGCAGGGGGTCATGGCTACACCTTC
CASSIVAGGHGYTF
>TRBJ2-7|TRBV6-1|NA|NA
TGTGCCAGCAGTGAAGCTAGGGGGAGATTCTACGAGCAGTACTTC
CASSEARGRFYEQYF
>TRBJ1-2|TRBV6-5|TRBD1|NA
TGTGCCAGCAGTTACTCGATCGGGACAGGGTCATCCTATGGCTACACCTTC
CASSYSIGTGSSYGYTF
>TRBJ1-5|TRBV20-1|NA|many
TGCAGTGCTATGGTATCGCGTTATAGCAATCAGCCCCAGCATTTT
CSAMVSRYSNQPQHF
>TRBJ1-4|TRBV4-1|NA|NA
TGCGCCAGCAGCCAAGAAAAAGGGGACATTCTACCAACTAATGAAAAACTGTTTTTT
CASSQEKGDILPTNEKLFF
>TRBJ2-3|TRBV7-2|NA|NA
TGTGCCAGCAGCTTATTAGGACGGGGGACAGATACGCAGTATTTT
CASSLLGRGTDTQYF
>TRBJ2-1|TRBV20-1|TRBD1|NA
TGCAGTGCTAGACCGGGACAGGGGAATCATGAGCAGTTCTTC
CSARPGQGNHEQFF
>TRBJ1-5|TRBV4-3|TRBD1|few
TGCGCCAGCAGCCAACCGCGGCAGGGGGTCATCGGCAATCAGCCCCAGCATTTT
CASSQPRQGVIGNQPQHF
>TRBJ1-5|TRBV10-3|NA|NA
TGTGCCAGCAGTGAAGTGGTGACGGATAGGCGGCCCCAGCATTTT
CASSEVVTDRRPQHF
>TRBJ1-1|TRBV4-1|TRBD1|NA
TGCGCCAGCAGCCAGGTGGACAGGACGAACACTGAAGCTTTCTTT
CASSQVDRTNTEAFF
>TRBJ2-2|TRBV12-3/TRBV12-4|TRBD2|NA
TGTGCCAGCAGCAAGCTAGCGGGATCGGGCACCGGGGAGCTGTTTTTT
CASSKLAGSGTGELFF
>TRBJ2-7|TRBV7-9|TRBD1|many
TGTGCCAGCAGTTCCGGGACAGAGTACGAGCAGTACTTC
CASSSGTEYEQYF
>TRBJ1-5|TRBV10-3|NA|many
TGTGCCATCAGTATATCACTTAGCAATCAGCCCCAGCATTTT
CAISISLSNQPQHF
>TRBJ1-2|TRBV6-6|NA|NA
TGTGCCAGCACCGGGCCGGCGCGGGGACATGGCTACACCTTC
CASTGPARGHGYTF
>TRBJ2-7|TRBV7-9|NA|NA
TGTGCCAGCAGCCAACCCGCGACCCTACGCGGCAAGCAGTACTTC
CASSQPATLRGKQYF
>TRBJ1-2|TRBV5-8|TRBD1|many
TGTGCCAGCAGCTACCAAGACAGGGCTATCTATGGCTACACCTTC
CASSYQDRAIYGYTF
>TRBJ2-7|TRBV19|TRBD1|many
TGTGCCAGCAGCCCCCGGACAGGGAACGAGCAGTACTTC
CASSPRTGNEQYF
>TRBJ1-3|TRBV7-7|NA|many
TGTGCTAGCAGCTCAATACGGGGGGGAGAGAACACCATATATTTT
CASSSIRGGENTIYF
>TRBJ2-2|TRBV7-9|TRBD1|NA
TGCGCCAGCAGTTCCGGGACAGGGGGCGCGGGTGAGCAGTTTTTT
CASSSGTGGAGEQFF
>TRBJ1-6|TRBV6-5|NA|NA
TGTGCCAGCAGTACCGGGGGGAGCTCCTATAATTCACCCCTCCACTTT
CASSTGGSSYNSPLHF
>TRBJ2-5|TRBV20-1|NA|NA
TGCAGTGCTAGGGCAGACGGTAATCAGCCCCAGTACTTC
CSARADGNQPQYF
>TRBJ2-7|TRBV5-1|NA|NA
TGCGCCAGCAGCCCCGACGCAGGGGCAGGTTCCTACGAGCAGTACTTC
CASSPDAGAGSYEQYF
>TRBJ2-7|TRBV6-5|NA|NA
TGTGCCAGCAGATCTGCGGGCTACGAGCAGTACTTC
CASRSAGYEQYF
>TRBJ2-7|TRBV7-8|NA|NA
TGTGCCAGCAGCTCCGATGAGCAGTACTTC
CASSSDEQYF
>TRBJ2-1|TRBV10-3|TRBD1|NA
TGTGCCATCAGTGACACTCTCACGGACAGGGGTTCCCATGAGCAGTTCTTC
CAISDTLTDRGSHEQFF
>TRBJ1-2|TRBV24-1|TRBD1|NA
TGTGCCACCAGTGATCCACCACAGGGGTCCTATGGCTACACCTTC
CATSDPPQGSYGYTF
>TRBJ1-4|TRBV7-2|NA|NA
TGTGCCAGCAGCTTATCAACTGTGGCTAATGAAAAACTGTTTTTT
CASSLSTVANEKLFF
>TRBJ2-7|TRBV20-1|NA|many
TGCAGTGCTAGAGATCTCACAATGGAGCAGTACTTC
CSARDLTMEQYF
>TRBJ2-5|TRBV10-3|NA|NA
TGTGCCACCCGGATCTTACTGGACTTTCAAGAGACCCAGTACTTC
CATRILLDFQETQYF